The T cell receptor (beta chain) under discussion was sequenced for a study of T cells in Graves' hyperthyroidism and ophthalmopathy. Study results and limitations: For ophthalmopathy, model prediction preceded onset by a median around 7 months.

Trimming removed 3 bases from V and 4 bases from J, with 8 bases in between. The CDR3 totals 12 residues. Germline loops: CDR1 SGDLS, CDR2 YYNGEE. This clonotype was observed many times. Its antigen is currently unknown. TCR beta CDR3 region amplification was performed from RNA transcripts. First-round RT-PCR of the TCR CDR3 relied on the HTBI primer set. MiXCR, applied by TCRdb to the multiplex PCR reads, yields one record per CDR3 protein. The sample lists 550,000 to 700,000 distinct CDR3 sequences, 40% to 55% occurring once. Thyroid ultrasound, orbital computed tomography, clinical symptoms, and serum thyroxine and TRAb underpinned diagnoses.

This rearrangement joins TRBV9 to TRBJ2-7; D is uncertain. The sample taken for sequencing was peripheral blood or thyroid tissue (not recorded which). This clonotype originated in an adult woman with Graves' disease, either hyperthyroidism or ophthalmopathy (not recorded which). CDR3 loop: CASSGKVYEQYF. The CDR3 region has the DNA TGTGCCAGCAGCGGAAAGGTTTACGAGCAGTACTTC. Supplemented by reference TRBV9 and TRBJ2-7, the full variable domain reads DSGVTQTPKHLITATGQRVTLRCSPRSGDLSVYWYQQSLDQGLQFLIQYYNGEERAKGNILERFSAQQFPDLHSELNLSSLELGDSALYFCASSGKVYEQYFGPGTRLTVT.